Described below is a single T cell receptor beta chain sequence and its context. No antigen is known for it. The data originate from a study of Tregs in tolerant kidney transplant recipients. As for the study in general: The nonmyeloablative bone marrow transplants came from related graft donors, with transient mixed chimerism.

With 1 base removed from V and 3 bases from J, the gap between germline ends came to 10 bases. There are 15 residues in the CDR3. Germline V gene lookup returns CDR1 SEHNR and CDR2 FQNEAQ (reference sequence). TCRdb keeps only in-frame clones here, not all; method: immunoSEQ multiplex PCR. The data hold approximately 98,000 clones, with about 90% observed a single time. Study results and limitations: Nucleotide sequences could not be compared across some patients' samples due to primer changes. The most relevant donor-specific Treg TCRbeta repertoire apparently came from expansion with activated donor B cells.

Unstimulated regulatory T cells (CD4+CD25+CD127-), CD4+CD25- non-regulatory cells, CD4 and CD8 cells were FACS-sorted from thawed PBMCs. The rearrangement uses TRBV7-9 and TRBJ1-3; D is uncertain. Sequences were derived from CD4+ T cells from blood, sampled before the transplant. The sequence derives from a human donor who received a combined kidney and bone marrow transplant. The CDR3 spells CASSLGEGFGNTIYF. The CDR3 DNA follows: TGTGCCAGCAGCTTAGGGGAGGGTTTTGGAAACACCATATATTTT.